Here is one T cell receptor beta chain with its context. TCRdb's table, derived via immunoSEQ multiplex PCR, lists solely in-frame clones and lacks some. The data contain tens of thousands of clones, 70% to 90% of them seen just once; the ten biggest clones take up 0.95% to 1.5%. The data originate from a study of OX40 agonist ivuxolimab in advanced cancers. A history of autoimmune disease or systemic immunosuppression excluded patients. The CDR3 spans 17 residues. In germline, CDR1 is MDHEN, CDR2 SYDVKM. Trimming cost V 0 bases and J 0 bases; bases outside gene matches: 5. Sequencing used CD4+ or CD8+ T cells sorted from blood, obtained in a trial of the OX40 agonist ivuxolimab. The TCR sequence derives from an adult with an advanced solid tumor such as melanoma, head and neck, liver or kidney cancer. The chain carries TRBV28 and TRBJ2-1, with 7 nucleotides matching TRBD2. The CDR3 DNA is TGTGCCAGCAGTTTATGGGATATAGCGGGCTCCTACAATGAGCAGTTCTTC. Encoded protein: CASSLWDIAGSYNEQFF.